A selection of T cell receptor beta chains follows, all from one sample in a study of blood T cell repertoires in COVID-19. Assay used: immunoSEQ multiplex PCR; TCRdb lists only in-frame clones, some missing. The repertoire has about 160,000 clones, 70% to 90% of them found once; the top ten carry more than 0.85%. The sequenced sample was peripheral blood. The source of these receptors is a man aged 35 to 55 with acute or convalescent COVID-19. The conserved cysteine and the conserved F or W are not part of the CDR3 here. The order of the fields is J gene, V gene, CDR3 protein.

TRBJ2-3	TRBV14	ASSQIGLAGPSTDTQY
TRBJ2-1	TRBV29-1	SVRVAGGPLV
TRBJ1-2	TRBV30	AWSEGTGISYGYT
TRBJ2-2	TRBV11-2	ASSLTPNTGELF
TRBJ1-2	TRBV6-1	ASSEVRGENYGYT
TRBJ2-2	TRBV2	ASTRLGTFPNTGELF
TRBJ2-7	TRBV5-1	ASSLTGRGEQY
TRBJ2-5	TRBV29-1	SVEDLTGGVETQY
TRBJ2-5	TRBV7-9	ASSLAGTIQETQY
TRBJ1-4	TRBV28	ASSLRAVAEKLF
TRBJ1-1	TRBV7-9	ASSLGKTDHYTEAF
TRBJ2-4	TRBV27	ASSLYRTDQRAKNIQY
TRBJ2-7	TRBV11-2	ASSSASGTGSYEQY
TRBJ2-7	TRBV5-6	ASSRLAGGRSEQY
TRBJ1-5	TRBV7-2	ASSLRQGIYQPQH
TRBJ1-4	TRBV7-9	ASSPSWGTNEKLF
TRBJ1-1	TRBV7-9	ASSLQTGNTEAF
TRBJ1-1	TRBV12-3/TRBV12-4	ASSPDRATEAF
TRBJ1-6	TRBV5-1	ASSRDRVGSPLH
TRBJ1-3	TRBV28	ASSATGSGNTIY
TRBJ2-7	TRBV10-3	AISLDRGGYEQY